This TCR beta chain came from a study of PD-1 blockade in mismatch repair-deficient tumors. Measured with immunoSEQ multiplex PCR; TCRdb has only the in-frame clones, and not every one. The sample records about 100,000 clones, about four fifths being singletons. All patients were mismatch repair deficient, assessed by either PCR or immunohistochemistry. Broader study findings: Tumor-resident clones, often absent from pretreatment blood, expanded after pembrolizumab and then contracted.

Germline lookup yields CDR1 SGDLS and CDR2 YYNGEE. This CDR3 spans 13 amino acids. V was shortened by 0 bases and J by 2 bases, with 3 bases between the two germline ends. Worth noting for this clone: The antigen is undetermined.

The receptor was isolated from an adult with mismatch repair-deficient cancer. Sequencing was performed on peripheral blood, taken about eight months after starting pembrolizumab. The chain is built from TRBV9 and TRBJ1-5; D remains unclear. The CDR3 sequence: CASSVDGNQPQHF. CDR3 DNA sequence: TGTGCCAGCAGCGTAGACGGCAATCAGCCCCAGCATTTT.